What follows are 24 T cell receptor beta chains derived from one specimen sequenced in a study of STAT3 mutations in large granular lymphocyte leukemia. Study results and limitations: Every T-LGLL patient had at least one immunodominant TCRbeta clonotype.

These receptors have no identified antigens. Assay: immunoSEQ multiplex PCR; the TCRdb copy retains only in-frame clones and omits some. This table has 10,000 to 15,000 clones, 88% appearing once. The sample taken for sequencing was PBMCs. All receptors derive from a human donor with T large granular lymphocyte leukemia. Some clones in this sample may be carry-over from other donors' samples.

In DNA form, the CDR3 reads TGTGCCAGCAGCTTGGGGGGTCCCTTGAGAGACAGGAGCTCCTACGAGCAGTACTTC. Its protein product is CASSLGGPLRDRSSYEQYF. This chain links TRBV5-6 with TRBJ2-7, with D perhaps matching TRBD1 (6 bases). CDR3 size: 19 residues. Germline assignment: CDR1 SGHDT and CDR2 YYEEEE. The V end was cut by 0 bases, the J end by 0 bases, with 22 bases between.

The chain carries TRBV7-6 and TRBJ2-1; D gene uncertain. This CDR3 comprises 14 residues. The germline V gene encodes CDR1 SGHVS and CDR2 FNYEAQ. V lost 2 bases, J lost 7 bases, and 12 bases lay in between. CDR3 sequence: CASSLQRQVNEQFF. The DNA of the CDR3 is TGTGCCAGCAGCTTACAAAGGCAGGTAAATGAGCAGTTCTTC.

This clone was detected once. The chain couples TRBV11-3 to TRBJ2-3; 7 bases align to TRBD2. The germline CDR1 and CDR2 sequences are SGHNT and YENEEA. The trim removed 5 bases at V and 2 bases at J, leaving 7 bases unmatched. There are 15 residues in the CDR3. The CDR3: CASSRGLLNTDTQYF. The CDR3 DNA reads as TGTGCCAGCAGCCGGGGACTACTTAACACAGATACGCAGTATTTT.

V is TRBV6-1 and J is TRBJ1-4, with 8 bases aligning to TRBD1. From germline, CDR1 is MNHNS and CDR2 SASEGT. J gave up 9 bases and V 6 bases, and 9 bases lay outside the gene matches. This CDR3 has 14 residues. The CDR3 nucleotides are TGTGCCAGCAGAGTTGACAGGGGAACGAAAAAACTGTTTTTT. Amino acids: CASRVDRGTKKLFF.

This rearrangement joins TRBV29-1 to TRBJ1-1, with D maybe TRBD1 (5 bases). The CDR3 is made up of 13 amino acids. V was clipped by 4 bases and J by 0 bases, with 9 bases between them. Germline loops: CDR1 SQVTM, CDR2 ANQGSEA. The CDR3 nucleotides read TGCAGCGTTGGGGGCGGGATGAACACTGAAGCTTTCTTT. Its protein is CSVGGGMNTEAFF.

CDR3 residues: CASSLAERSSTDTQYF. The CDR3 DNA reads as TGTGCCAGCAGCTTGGCGGAGCGGTCTAGCACAGATACGCAGTATTTT. V is TRBV5-4 and J is TRBJ2-3; perhaps TRBD2 as D (5 bases). The CDR3 consists of 16 residues. The germline gives CDR1 SGHNT, CDR2 YYREEE (reference sequence). The V end lost 0 bases, the J end lost 0 bases, and 11 bases lay between the germline ends.

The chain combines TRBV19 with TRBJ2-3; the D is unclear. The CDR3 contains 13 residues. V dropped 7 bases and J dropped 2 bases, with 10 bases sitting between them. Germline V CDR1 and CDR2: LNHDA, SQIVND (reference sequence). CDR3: CASTTQYTDTQYF. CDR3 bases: TGTGCCAGTACTACCCAATACACAGATACGCAGTATTTT.

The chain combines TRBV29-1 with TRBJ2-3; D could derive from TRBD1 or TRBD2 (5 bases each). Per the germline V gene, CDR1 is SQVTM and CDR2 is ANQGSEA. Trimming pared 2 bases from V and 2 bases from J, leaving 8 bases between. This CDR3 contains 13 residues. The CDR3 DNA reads TGCAGCGTTGAACAGGGACCCACAGATACGCAGTATTTT. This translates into CSVEQGPTDTQYF.

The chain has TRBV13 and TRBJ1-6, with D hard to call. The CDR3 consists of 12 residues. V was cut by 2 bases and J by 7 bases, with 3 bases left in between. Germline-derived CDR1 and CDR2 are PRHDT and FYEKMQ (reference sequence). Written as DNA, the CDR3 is TGTGCCAGCAGCTTACGCAATTCACCCCTCCACTTT. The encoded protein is CASSLRNSPLHF.

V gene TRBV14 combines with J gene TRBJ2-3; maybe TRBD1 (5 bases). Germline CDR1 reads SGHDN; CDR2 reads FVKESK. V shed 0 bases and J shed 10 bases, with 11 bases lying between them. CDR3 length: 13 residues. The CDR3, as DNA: TGTGCCAGCAGCCAAGATAGTAGGACACCGCAGTATTTT. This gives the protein CASSQDSRTPQYF.

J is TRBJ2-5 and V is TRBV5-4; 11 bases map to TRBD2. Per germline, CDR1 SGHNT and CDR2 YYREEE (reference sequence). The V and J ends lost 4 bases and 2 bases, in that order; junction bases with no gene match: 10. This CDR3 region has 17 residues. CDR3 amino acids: CASSRLTSGSWQETQYF. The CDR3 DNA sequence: TGTGCCAGCAGCCGACTTACTAGCGGGAGTTGGCAAGAGACCCAGTACTTC.

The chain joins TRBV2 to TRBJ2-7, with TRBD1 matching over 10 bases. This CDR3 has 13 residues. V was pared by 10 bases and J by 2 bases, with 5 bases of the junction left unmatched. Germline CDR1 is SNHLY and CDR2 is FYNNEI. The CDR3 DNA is TGTGCCATCACCGGGACAGGGGCCTACGAGCAGTACTTC. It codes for CAITGTGAYEQYF. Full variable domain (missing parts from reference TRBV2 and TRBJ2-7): EPEVTQTPSHQVTQMGQEVILRCVPISNHLYFYWYRQILGQKVEFLVSFYNNEISEKSEIFDDQFSVERPDGSNFTLKIRSTKLEDSAMYFCAITGTGAYEQYFGPGTRLTVT.

The CDR3: CATSRDFRDWQFF. The CDR3 coding sequence is TGTGCCACCAGCAGAGACTTTCGGGACTGGCAGTTCTTC. The gene calls are TRBV15 and TRBJ2-1; the D gene is possibly TRBD2 (6 bases). The ends were cut back, 0 bases at V and 12 bases at J, with 12 bases in the middle. This CDR3 contains 13 residues. Per the germline V gene, CDR1 is LNHNV and CDR2 is YYDKDF (reference sequence).

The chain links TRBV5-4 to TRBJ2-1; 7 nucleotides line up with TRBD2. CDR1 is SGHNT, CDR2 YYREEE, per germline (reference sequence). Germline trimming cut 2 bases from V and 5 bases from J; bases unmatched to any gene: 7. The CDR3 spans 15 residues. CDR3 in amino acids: CASSLGAGPNNEQFF. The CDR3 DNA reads TGTGCCAGCAGCTTAGGAGCGGGGCCCAACAATGAGCAGTTCTTC.

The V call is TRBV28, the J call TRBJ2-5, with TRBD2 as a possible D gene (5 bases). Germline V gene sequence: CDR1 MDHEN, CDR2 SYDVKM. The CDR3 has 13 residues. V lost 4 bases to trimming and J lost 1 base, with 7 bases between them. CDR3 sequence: CASSSSGQETQYF. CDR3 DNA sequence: TGTGCCAGCAGTTCCAGCGGCCAAGAGACCCAGTACTTC.

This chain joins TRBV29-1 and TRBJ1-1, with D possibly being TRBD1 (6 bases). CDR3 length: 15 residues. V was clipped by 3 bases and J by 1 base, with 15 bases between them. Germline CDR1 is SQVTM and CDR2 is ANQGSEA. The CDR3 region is CSVEGDTDSNTEAFF. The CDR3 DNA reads TGCAGCGTTGAGGGGGACACCGATTCGAACACTGAAGCTTTCTTT. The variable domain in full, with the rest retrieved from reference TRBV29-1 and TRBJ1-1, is SAVISQKPSRDICQRGTSLTIQCQVDSQVTMMFWYRQQPGQSLTLIATANQGSEATYESGFVIDKFPISRPNLTFSTLTVSNMSPEDSSIYLCSVEGDTDSNTEAFFGQGTRLTVV.

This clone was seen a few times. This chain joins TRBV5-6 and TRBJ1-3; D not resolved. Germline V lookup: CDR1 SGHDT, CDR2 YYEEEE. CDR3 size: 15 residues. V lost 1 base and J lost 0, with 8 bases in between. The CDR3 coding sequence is TGTGCCAGCAGCTTGATCGAAAGCTCTGGAAACACCATATATTTT. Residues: CASSLIESSGNTIYF.

The CDR3 region has the DNA TGTGCCAGCTCACCACTGGGGTTGAACGATGGCTACACCTTC. It yields the protein CASSPLGLNDGYTF. The V gene is TRBV18, the J gene TRBJ1-2; D is unresolved. CDR3 length: 14 residues. Germline CDR1 KGHSH, CDR2 LQKENI. Trimming cost V 1 base and J 6 bases, with 12 bases left between them.

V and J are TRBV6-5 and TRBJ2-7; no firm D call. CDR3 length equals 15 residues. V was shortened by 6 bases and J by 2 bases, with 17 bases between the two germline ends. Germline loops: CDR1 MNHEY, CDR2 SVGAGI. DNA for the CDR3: TGTGCCAGCAGCCCTTACGGACGGAGACCCTACGAGCAGTACTTC. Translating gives CASSPYGRRPYEQYF.

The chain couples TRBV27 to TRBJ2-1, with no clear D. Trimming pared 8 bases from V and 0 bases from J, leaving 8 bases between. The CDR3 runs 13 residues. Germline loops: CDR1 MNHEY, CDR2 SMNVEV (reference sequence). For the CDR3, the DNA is TGTGCCAGCTCGGCGAGCTCCTACAATGAGCAGTTCTTC. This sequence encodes CASSASSYNEQFF.

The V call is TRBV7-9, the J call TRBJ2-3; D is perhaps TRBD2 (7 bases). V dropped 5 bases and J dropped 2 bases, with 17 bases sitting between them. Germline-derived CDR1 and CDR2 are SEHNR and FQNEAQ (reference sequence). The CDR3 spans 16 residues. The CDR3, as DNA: TGTGCCAGCAGCCCCCGGGCGGGGGCTCTCACAGATACGCAGTATTTT. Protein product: CASSPRAGALTDTQYF.

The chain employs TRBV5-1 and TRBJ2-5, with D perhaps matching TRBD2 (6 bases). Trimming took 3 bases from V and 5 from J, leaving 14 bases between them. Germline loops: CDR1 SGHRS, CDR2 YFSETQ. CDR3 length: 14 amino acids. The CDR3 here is CASSSSVTSETQYF. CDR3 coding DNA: TGCGCCAGCAGCTCTAGCGTTACGTCGGAGACCCAGTACTTC.

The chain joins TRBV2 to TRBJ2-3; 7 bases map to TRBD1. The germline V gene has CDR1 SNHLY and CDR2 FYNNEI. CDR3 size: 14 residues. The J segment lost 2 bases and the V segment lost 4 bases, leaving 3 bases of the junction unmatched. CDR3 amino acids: CASSGGGLTDTQYF. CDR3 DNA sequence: TGTGCCAGCAGTGGAGGGGGCCTCACAGATACGCAGTATTTT.

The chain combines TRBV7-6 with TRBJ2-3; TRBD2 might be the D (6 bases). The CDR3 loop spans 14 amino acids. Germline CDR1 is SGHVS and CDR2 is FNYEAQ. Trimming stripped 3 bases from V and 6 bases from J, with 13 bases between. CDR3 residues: CASSLTLAADTQYF. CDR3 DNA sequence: TGTGCCAGCAGCTTGACCTTAGCGGCTGATACGCAGTATTTT.